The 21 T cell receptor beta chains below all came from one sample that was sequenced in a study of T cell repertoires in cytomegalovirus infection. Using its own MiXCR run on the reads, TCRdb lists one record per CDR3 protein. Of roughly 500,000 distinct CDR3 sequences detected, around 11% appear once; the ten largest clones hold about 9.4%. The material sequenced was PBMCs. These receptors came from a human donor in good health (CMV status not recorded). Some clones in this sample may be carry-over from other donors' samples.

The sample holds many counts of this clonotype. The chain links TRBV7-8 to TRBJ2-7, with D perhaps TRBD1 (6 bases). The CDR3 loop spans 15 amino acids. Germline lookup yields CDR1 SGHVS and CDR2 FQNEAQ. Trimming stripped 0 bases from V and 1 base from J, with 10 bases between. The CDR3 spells CASSLAATGSYEQYF. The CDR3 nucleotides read TGTGCCAGCAGCTTAGCGGCGACAGGATCCTACGAGCAGTACTTC.

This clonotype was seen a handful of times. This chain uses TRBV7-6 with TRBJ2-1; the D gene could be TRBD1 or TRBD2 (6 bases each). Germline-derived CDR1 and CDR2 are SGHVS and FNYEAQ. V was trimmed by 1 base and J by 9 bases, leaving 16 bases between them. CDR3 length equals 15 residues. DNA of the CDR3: TGTGCCAGCAGCTTAGAGGGGGGAAGGACGGCTGAGCAGTTCTTC. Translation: CASSLEGGRTAEQFF.

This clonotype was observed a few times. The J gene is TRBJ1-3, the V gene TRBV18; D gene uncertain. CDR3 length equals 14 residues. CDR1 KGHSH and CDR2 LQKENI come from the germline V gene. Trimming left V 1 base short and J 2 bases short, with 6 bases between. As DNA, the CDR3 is TGTGCCAGCTCACCACAGGAAACTGGAAACACCATATATTTT. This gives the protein CASSPQETGNTIYF.

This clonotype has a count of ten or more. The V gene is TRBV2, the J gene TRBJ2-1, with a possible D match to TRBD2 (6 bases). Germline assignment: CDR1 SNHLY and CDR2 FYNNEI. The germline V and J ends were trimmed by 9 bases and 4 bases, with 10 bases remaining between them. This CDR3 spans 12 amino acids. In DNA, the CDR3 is TGTGCCAGGGCCGGGAGTTACAATGAGCAGTTCTTC. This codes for CARAGSYNEQFF.

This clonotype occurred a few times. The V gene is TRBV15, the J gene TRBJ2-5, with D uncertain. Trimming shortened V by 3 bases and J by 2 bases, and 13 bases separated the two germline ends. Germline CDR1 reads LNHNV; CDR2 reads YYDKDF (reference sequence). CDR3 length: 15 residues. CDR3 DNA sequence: TGTGCCACCAGCAGTGTCGCTGGAGTTCAAGAGACCCAGTACTTC. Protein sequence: CATSSVAGVQETQYF.

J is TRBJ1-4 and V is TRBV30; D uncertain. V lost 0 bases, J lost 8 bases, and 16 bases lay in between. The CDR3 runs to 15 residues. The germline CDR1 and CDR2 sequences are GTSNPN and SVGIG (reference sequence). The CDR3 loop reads CAWSVLYGSGEKLFF. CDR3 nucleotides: TGTGCCTGGAGTGTACTGTACGGCTCAGGAGAAAAACTGTTTTTT.

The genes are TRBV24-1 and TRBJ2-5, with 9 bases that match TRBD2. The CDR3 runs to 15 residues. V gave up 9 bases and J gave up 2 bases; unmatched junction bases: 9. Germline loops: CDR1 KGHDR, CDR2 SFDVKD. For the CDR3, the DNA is TGTGCCACCGGATCGACTAGCGGAAATCAAGAGACCCAGTACTTC. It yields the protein CATGSTSGNQETQYF.

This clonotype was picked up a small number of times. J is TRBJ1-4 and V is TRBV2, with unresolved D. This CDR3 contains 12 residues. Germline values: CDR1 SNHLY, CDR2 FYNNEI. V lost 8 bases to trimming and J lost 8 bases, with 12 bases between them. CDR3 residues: CASSQDDEKLFF. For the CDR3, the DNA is TGTGCCAGCTCCCAGGATGACGAAAAACTGTTTTTT.

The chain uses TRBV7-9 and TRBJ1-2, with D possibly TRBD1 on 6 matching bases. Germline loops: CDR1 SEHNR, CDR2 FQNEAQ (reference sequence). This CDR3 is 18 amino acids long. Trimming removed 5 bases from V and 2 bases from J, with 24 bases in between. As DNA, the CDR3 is TGTGCCAGCAGCCCAATAGGGGGTCCCTCGAGTTCAAACTATGGCTACACCTTC. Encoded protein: CASSPIGGPSSSNYGYTF.

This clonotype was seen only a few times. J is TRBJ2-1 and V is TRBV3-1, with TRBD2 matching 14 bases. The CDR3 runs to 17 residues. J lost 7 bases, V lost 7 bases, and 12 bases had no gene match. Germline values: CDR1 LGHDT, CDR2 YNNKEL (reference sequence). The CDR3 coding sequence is TGTGCCAGCACCCCGGGACTAGCGGGAGTTTTAAGGAATGAGCAGTTCTTC. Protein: CASTPGLAGVLRNEQFF.

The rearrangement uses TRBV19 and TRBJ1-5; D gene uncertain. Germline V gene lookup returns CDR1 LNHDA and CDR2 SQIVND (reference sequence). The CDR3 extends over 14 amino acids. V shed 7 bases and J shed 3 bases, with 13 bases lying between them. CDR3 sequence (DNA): TGTGCCAGTACGGCGGGATTGAACAATCAGCCCCAGCATTTT. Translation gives CASTAGLNNQPQHF.

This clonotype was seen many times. The CDR3 loop reads CASSQLWDSSSEAFF. The CDR3 DNA reads as TGCGCCAGCAGCCAACTTTGGGACAGCTCCTCTGAAGCTTTCTTT. The V and J genes are TRBV4-1 and TRBJ1-1; TRBD1 matches at 7 bases. CDR3 length: 15 amino acids. CDR1 is MGHRA, CDR2 YSYEKL, per germline. V dropped 2 bases and J dropped 6; count of bases not matched to a gene: 9.

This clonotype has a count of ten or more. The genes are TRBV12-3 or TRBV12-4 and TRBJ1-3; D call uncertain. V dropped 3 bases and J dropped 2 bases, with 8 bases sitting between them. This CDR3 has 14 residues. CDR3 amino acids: CASSFPVAGNTIYF. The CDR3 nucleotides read TGTGCCAGCAGTTTTCCTGTCGCTGGAAACACCATATATTTT.

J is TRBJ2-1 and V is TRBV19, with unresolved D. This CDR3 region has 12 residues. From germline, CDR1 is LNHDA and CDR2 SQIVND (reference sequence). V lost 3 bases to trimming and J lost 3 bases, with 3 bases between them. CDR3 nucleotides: TGTGCCAGTAGTATTGACTACAATGAGCAGTTCTTC. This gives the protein CASSIDYNEQFF.

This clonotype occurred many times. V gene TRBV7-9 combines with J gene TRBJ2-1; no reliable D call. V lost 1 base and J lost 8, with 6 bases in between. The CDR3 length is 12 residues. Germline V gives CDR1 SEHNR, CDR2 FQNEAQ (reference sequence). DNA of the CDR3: TGTGCCAGCAGCTTAGTTGCTCATGAGCAGTTCTTC. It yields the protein CASSLVAHEQFF.

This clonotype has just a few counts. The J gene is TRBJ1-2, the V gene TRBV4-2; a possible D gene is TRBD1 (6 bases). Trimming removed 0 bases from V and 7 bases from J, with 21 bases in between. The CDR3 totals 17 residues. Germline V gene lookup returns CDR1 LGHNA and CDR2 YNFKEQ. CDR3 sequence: CASSQDRDTALVGGYTF. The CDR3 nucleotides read TGTGCCAGCAGCCAAGACCGGGACACGGCCTTGGTAGGTGGCTACACCTTC.

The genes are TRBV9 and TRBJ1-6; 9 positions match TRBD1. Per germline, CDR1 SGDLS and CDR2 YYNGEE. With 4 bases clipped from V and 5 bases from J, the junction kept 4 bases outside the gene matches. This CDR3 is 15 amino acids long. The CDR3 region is CASSWGQGNNSPLHF. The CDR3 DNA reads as TGTGCCAGCAGCTGGGGACAGGGAAATAATTCACCCCTCCACTTT.

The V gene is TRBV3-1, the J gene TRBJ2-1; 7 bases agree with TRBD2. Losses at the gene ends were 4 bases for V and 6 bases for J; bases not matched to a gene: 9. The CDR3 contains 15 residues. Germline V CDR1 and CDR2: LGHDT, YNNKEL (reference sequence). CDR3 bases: TGTGCCAGCAGCCTAGAATACGGGGGGTCCAATGAGCAGTTCTTC. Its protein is CASSLEYGGSNEQFF.

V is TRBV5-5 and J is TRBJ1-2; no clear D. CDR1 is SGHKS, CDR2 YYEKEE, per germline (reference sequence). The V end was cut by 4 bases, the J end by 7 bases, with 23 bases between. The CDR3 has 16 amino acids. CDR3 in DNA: TGTGCCAGCAGCCCTCGAACATCCCTCGTTGAGGTTGGCTACACCTTC. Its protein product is CASSPRTSLVEVGYTF.

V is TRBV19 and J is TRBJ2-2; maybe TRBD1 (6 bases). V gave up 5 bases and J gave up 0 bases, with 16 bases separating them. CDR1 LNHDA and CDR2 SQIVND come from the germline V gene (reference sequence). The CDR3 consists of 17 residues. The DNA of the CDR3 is TGTGCCAGTAGTGCCGTTACAGGGATCCCGAACACCGGGGAGCTGTTTTTT. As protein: CASSAVTGIPNTGELFF.

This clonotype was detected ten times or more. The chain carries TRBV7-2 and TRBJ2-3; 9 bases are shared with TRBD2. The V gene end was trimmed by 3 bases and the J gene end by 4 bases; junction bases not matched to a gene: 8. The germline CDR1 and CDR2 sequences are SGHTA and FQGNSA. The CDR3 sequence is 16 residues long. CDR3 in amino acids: CASSFSRGGLADTQYF. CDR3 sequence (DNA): TGTGCCAGCAGCTTCTCGCGGGGGGGCTTAGCAGATACGCAGTATTTT. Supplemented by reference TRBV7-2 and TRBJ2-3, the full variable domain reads GAGVSQSPSNKVTEKGKDVELRCDPISGHTALYWYRQSLGQGLEFLIYFQGNSAPDKSGLPSDRFSAERTGGSVSTLTIQRTQQEDSAVYLCASSFSRGGLADTQYFGPGTRLTVL.